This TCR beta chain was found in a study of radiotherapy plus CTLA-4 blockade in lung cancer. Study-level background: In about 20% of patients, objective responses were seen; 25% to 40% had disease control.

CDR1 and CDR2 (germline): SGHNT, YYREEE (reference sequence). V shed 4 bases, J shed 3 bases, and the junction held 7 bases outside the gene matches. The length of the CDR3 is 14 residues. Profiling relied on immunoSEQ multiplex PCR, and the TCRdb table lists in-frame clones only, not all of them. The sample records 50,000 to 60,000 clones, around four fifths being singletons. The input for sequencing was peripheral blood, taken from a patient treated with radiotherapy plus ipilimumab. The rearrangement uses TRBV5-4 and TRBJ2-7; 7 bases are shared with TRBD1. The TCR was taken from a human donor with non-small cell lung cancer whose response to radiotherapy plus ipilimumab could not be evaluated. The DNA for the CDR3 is TGTGCCAGCAGCGAGGGACAGCTACGCTACGAGCAGTACTTC. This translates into CASSEGQLRYEQYF.